Many counts were recorded for the clone carrying this T cell receptor (beta chain). No antigen is known for it. The sample comes from a study of regulatory T cells in long-lasting Graves disease. Regarding time point: newly diagnosed GD, antithyroid drugs for less than 3 months. PBMC-derived RNA was used for the TCR library. General study findings and limits: The study found TRBV28, TRBJ1-2 and TRBJ2-5 favored in persistent disease.

V was pared by 4 bases and J by 7 bases, with 17 bases between. This CDR3 is built from 14 residues. Looked up from germline, CDR1 is SGHRS and CDR2 is YFSETQ. iRepertoire HTBI primers and Arm-PCR of CDR3 regions built TCR beta libraries. TCRdb passed the multiplex PCR reads through MiXCR, listing each CDR3 protein once. The sample lists roughly 420,000 distinct CDR3 sequences; less than 20% were seen once. This TCR was recovered from a female donor with Graves disease. The J gene is TRBJ2-5, the V gene TRBV5-1; perhaps TRBD2 as D (5 bases). The sequences come from peripheral blood mononuclear cells (PBMCs), collected at new diagnosis, from a patient treated with antithyroid drugs. CDR3 nucleotide sequence: TGCGCCAGCAGCCCAGAATTCAGCGCGGGGACCCAGTACTTC. Residues: CASSPEFSAGTQYF.